A single sample gave rise to the 32 T cell receptor beta chains below, sequenced in a study of cytomegalovirus exposure and HLA in healthy donors. Use of 60 Vbeta and 13 Jbeta primers characterized the PCR. TCRdb's table, derived via immunoSEQ multiplex PCR, lists solely in-frame clones and lacks some. The sample carries 200,000 or so clones, about 85% recorded once. Material: PBMCs. The receptors here all came from a man aged 45-65 years in good health and CMV-seronegative.

J is TRBJ2-2 and V is TRBV2; TRBD2 agrees at 12 bases. V lost 4 bases and J lost 10; bases outside the gene matches: 7. The germline V gene encodes CDR1 SNHLY and CDR2 FYNNEI. The CDR3 consists of 15 residues. CDR3 coding DNA: TGTGCCAGCAGTGTGACTAGCGGGGGTGGTACGGAGCTGTTTTTT. Translation gives CASSVTSGGGTELFF. Complete variable domain (other parts from reference TRBV2 and TRBJ2-2): EPEVTQTPSHQVTQMGQEVILRCVPISNHLYFYWYRQILGQKVEFLVSFYNNEISEKSEIFDDQFSVERPDGSNFTLKIRSTKLEDSAMYFCASSVTSGGGTELFFGEGSRLTVL.

The chain couples TRBV5-1 to TRBJ2-7, with TRBD1 identical over 7 bases. V trimming: 4 bases; J trimming: 2 bases; junction bases outside the gene matches: 6. The germline CDR1 and CDR2 sequences are SGHRS and YFSETQ. The CDR3 contains 14 residues. CDR3 region: CASSDAGTAYEQYF. The CDR3 DNA reads TGCGCCAGCAGCGACGCCGGGACAGCCTACGAGCAGTACTTC.

The gene calls are TRBV10-3 and TRBJ2-3, with 11 nucleotides matching TRBD2. With 11 bases clipped from V and 1 base from J, the junction kept 2 bases outside the gene matches. There are 13 residues in the CDR3. Germline loops: CDR1 ENHRY, CDR2 SYGVKD. This chain's CDR3 is CASLAGGTDTQYF. The CDR3 nucleotides are TGTGCCTCACTAGCGGGGGGCACAGATACGCAGTATTTT.

The V and J genes are TRBV10-3 and TRBJ1-2, with D maybe TRBD1 (5 bases). The V end lost 4 bases, the J end lost 2 bases, and 8 bases lay between the germline ends. The CDR3 has 13 amino acids. The germline V gene has CDR1 ENHRY and CDR2 SYGVKD. This CDR3 is CAISVSGNYGYTF. CDR3 sequence (DNA): TGTGCCATCAGTGTTTCAGGGAACTATGGCTACACCTTC.

The genes are TRBV4-1 and TRBJ2-1; 13 bases fit TRBD2. V trimming: 4 bases; J trimming: 15 bases; junction bases outside the gene matches: 6. Germline CDR1 is MGHRA and CDR2 is YSYEKL. The CDR3 length is 13 residues. CDR3 loop: CASSRTSGGPLFF. CDR3 in DNA: TGCGCCAGCAGCCGGACTAGCGGGGGTCCTTTGTTCTTC.

The chain uses TRBV21-1 and TRBJ1-1. TRBV21-1 is a recognized pseudogene. The length of the CDR3 is 14 residues. Here the CDR3 reads CASSLGRQNTEAFF. The CDR3 nucleotides are TGTGCCAGCAGCCTTGGGAGACAGAACACTGAAGCTTTCTTT.

The chain couples TRBV9 to TRBJ1-2; tentative D call: TRBD1 (5 bases). Trimming left V 4 bases short and J 5 bases short, with 15 bases between. CDR3 length: 14 amino acids. The germline CDR1 and CDR2 sequences are SGDLS and YYNGEE. The CDR3 DNA reads as TGTGCCAGCAGCCCCTATGGAGGGACTTATGGCTACACCTTC. Amino acid sequence: CASSPYGGTYGYTF.

V is TRBV10-3 and J is TRBJ2-7, with D maybe TRBD2 (6 bases). CDR1 is ENHRY, CDR2 SYGVKD, per germline. The CDR3 sequence is 13 residues long. Between the trimmed V and J ends, which lost 4 bases and 3 bases, there was a span of 10 bases. The CDR3 sequence: CAISGLGGYEQYF. The DNA for the CDR3 is TGTGCCATCAGTGGATTGGGGGGCTACGAGCAGTACTTC.

This sequence joins TRBV5-6 and TRBJ2-7, with a tentative D call TRBD2 (5 bases). From germline, CDR1 is SGHDT and CDR2 YYEEEE. This CDR3 is 14 amino acids long. The germline V and J ends were trimmed by 3 bases and 2 bases, with 12 bases remaining between them. For the CDR3, the DNA is TGTGCCAGCAGCTACGGACGGAGGACCTACGAGCAGTACTTC. This gives the protein CASSYGRRTYEQYF.

The chain has TRBV6-5 and TRBJ2-7, with 7 nucleotides matching TRBD1. Germline V gene lookup returns CDR1 MNHEY and CDR2 SVGAGI. CDR3 length: 14 residues. V lost 5 bases to trimming and J lost 3 bases; unmatched junction nucleotides: 7. The CDR3 DNA is TGTGCCAGCAGTCAGACAGGGACAATCTACGAGCAGTACTTC. Translated: CASSQTGTIYEQYF.

On this clone: In the same sample, other DNA sequences code for this CDR3. The chain recombines TRBV9 with TRBJ1-3, with D unresolved. V gave up 0 bases and J gave up 4 bases, with 8 bases separating them. Germline loops: CDR1 SGDLS, CDR2 YYNGEE. This CDR3 is built from 14 residues. The chain's CDR3 is CASSVGGVGNTIYF. As DNA, the CDR3 is TGTGCCAGCAGCGTAGGGGGAGTAGGAAACACCATATATTTT.

This clone was picked up a small number of times. The rearrangement uses TRBV19 and TRBJ1-1, with D maybe TRBD1 (6 bases). Germline V gene lookup returns CDR1 LNHDA and CDR2 SQIVND (reference sequence). The V end lost 5 bases, the J end lost 2 bases, and 15 bases lay between the germline ends. This CDR3 has 15 residues. The CDR3 sequence: CASSPGGLSNTEAFF. CDR3 bases: TGTGCCAGTAGTCCGGGGGGGCTCTCCAACACTGAAGCTTTCTTT.

The rearrangement joins TRBV6-5 to TRBJ2-2; D possibly corresponds to TRBD2 (5 bases). V gave up 5 bases and J gave up 4 bases, with 14 bases separating them. CDR3 length equals 15 residues. From germline, CDR1 is MNHEY and CDR2 SVGAGI. The CDR3 loop is CASSPDGVVTGELFF. The CDR3 DNA follows: TGTGCCAGCAGTCCCGACGGGGTGGTCACCGGGGAGCTGTTTTTT.

The chain employs TRBV7-8 and TRBJ1-2; D is possibly TRBD1 (6 bases). Germline CDR1 SGHVS, CDR2 FQNEAQ. V lost 5 bases, J lost 5 bases, and 18 bases lay in between. The CDR3 totals 15 residues. CDR3 residues: CASSATQGPGYGYTF. The CDR3 region has the DNA TGTGCCAGCAGCGCCACACAGGGACCAGGGTATGGCTACACCTTC.

The J gene is TRBJ2-3, the V gene TRBV5-6, with D possibly TRBD2 on 7 matching bases. This CDR3 comprises 15 residues. The germline gives CDR1 SGHDT, CDR2 YYEEEE. V was shortened by 2 bases and J by 5 bases, with 15 bases between the two germline ends. The CDR3 sequence: CASSFRGGAGDTQYF. For the CDR3, the DNA is TGTGCCAGCAGCTTTAGGGGGGGAGCGGGAGATACGCAGTATTTT.

This clone was recorded a few times. This chain uses TRBV29-1 with TRBJ1-1; a possible D gene is TRBD1 (5 bases). V lost 7 bases and J 2 bases, leaving 11 bases between the germline ends. The CDR3 is 12 amino acids. CDR1 is SQVTM and CDR2 is ANQGSEA in the germline V gene. CDR3 DNA: TGCAGCGCCCGCACAGGAAACACTGAAGCTTTCTTT. Translating it yields CSARTGNTEAFF.

The chain uses TRBV6-4 and TRBJ2-1; D may be TRBD1 (6 bases). CDR1 and CDR2 from the germline V gene are MRHNA and SNTAGT. Trimming shortened V by 5 bases and J by 1 base, and 12 bases separated the two germline ends. There are 15 residues in the CDR3. DNA of the CDR3: TGTGCCAGCAGTCAGAAGGGGGATTCCTACAATGAGCAGTTCTTC. It codes for CASSQKGDSYNEQFF.

The V and J genes are TRBV5-1 and TRBJ2-7; D not resolved. The CDR3 length is 13 residues. Germline V CDR1 and CDR2: SGHRS, YFSETQ. The germline V and J ends were trimmed by 4 bases and 3 bases, with 11 bases remaining between them. This CDR3 reads CASSPSPYYEQYF. The CDR3 DNA is TGCGCCAGCAGCCCATCTCCCTACTACGAGCAGTACTTC.

The CDR3 reads CASSAPGELFF. CDR3 nucleotides: TGCGCCAGCAGCGCGCCCGGGGAGCTGTTTTTT. The chain links TRBV5-1 to TRBJ2-2; D is uncertain. The germline V and J ends were trimmed by 4 bases and 6 bases, with 4 bases remaining between them. This CDR3 has 11 amino acids. Germline V CDR1 and CDR2: SGHRS, YFSETQ. The whole variable domain, remainder taken from reference TRBV5-1 and TRBJ2-2, is KAGVTQTPRYLIKTRGQQVTLSCSPISGHRSVSWYQQTPGQGLQFLFEYFSETQRNKGNFPGRFSGRQFSNSRSEMNVSTLELGDSALYLCASSAPGELFFGEGSRLTVL.

The rearrangement uses TRBV7-8 and TRBJ2-1, with 8 positions matching TRBD2. Trimming removed 5 bases from V and 4 bases from J; junction bases left unmatched: 10. The CDR3 is made up of 16 amino acids. Germline CDR1 and CDR2: SGHVS and FQNEAQ. The CDR3 DNA follows: TGTGCCAGCAGCACTCGAGCGGGGGACACATACAATGAGCAGTTCTTC. It yields the protein CASSTRAGDTYNEQFF.

A note on this clone: This same CDR3 is encoded by further DNA sequences in the sample. The genes are TRBV6-5 and TRBJ2-7; weak D call: TRBD2 (5 bases). The CDR3 runs 13 residues. Germline CDR1 MNHEY, CDR2 SVGAGI. Trimming took off 7 bases at V and 0 bases at J, with 10 bases between the two ends. The CDR3 DNA reads TGTGCCAGCACACGGGGAAGCTCCTACGAGCAGTACTTC. Translated: CASTRGSSYEQYF.

This chain joins TRBV11-3 and TRBJ2-5, with a tentative D call TRBD1 (7 bases). V shed 2 bases and J shed 4 bases, with 14 bases lying between them. The CDR3 spans 15 residues. Germline V gene lookup returns CDR1 SGHNT and CDR2 YENEEA. The CDR3 sequence is CASSLSAQGGETQYF. In DNA, the CDR3 is TGTGCCAGCAGCTTATCCGCGCAGGGGGGAGAGACCCAGTACTTC.

To note about this clone: At one end, the junction sequence differs from germline, possibly due to a read error. The chain links TRBV7-9 to TRBJ1-3; no clear D gene. This CDR3 region has 12 residues. The V gene's germline CDR1 is SEHNR and CDR2 FQNEAQ (reference sequence). The CDR3 DNA follows: TGTTCCAGCAGCCAGTTACAAGTCACCATATATTTT. This encodes CSSSQLQVTIYF.

The chain joins TRBV7-2 to TRBJ1-3; D remains ambiguous. Germline CDR1 reads SGHTA; CDR2 reads FQGNSA. The CDR3 has 14 amino acids. V was trimmed by 3 bases and J by 4 bases, leaving 10 bases between them. The CDR3 DNA is TGTGCCAGCAGCTTTAGTAGCTCGGGAAACACCATATATTTT. Translated, it gives CASSFSSSGNTIYF.

The chain is built from TRBV30 and TRBJ2-1, with 12 bases fitting TRBD2. Trimming cost V 0 bases and J 5 bases; bases outside gene matches: 2. The CDR3 loop spans 15 amino acids. Germline-derived CDR1 and CDR2 are GTSNPN and SVGIG (reference sequence). The CDR3 DNA follows: TGTGCCTGGAGTGTAAGACTAGCGGGAGACAATGAGCAGTTCTTC. It is translated as CAWSVRLAGDNEQFF. Together with reference TRBV30 and TRBJ2-1, the CDR3 gives the full variable domain: SQTIHQWPATLVQPVGSPLSLECTVEGTSNPNLYWYRQAAGRGLQLLFYSVGIGQISSEVPQNLSASRPQDRQFILSSKKLLLSDSGFYLCAWSVRLAGDNEQFFGPGTRLTVL.

The genes are TRBV18 and TRBJ2-7, with 7 positions matching TRBD1. Germline trimming cut 3 bases from V and 0 bases from J; bases unmatched to any gene: 5. Per germline, CDR1 KGHSH and CDR2 LQKENI. This CDR3 is 15 amino acids long. The CDR3 loop reads CASSPGQLSSYEQYF. The CDR3 bases are TGTGCCAGCTCACCGGGACAGTTAAGCTCCTACGAGCAGTACTTC.

The V gene is TRBV4-1, the J gene TRBJ2-5; 12 bases map to TRBD2. The CDR3 contains 19 residues. Germline trimming cut 4 bases from V and 0 bases from J; bases unmatched to any gene: 12. The germline V gene has CDR1 MGHRA and CDR2 YSYEKL. The DNA for the CDR3 is TGCGCCAGCAGCCGGATAGGACTAGCGGGGTTCTCGTACCAAGAGACCCAGTACTTC. It translates to CASSRIGLAGFSYQETQYF.

The V gene is TRBV6-4, the J gene TRBJ2-7; a possible D gene is TRBD2 (5 bases). Trimming shortened V by 4 bases and J by 0 bases, and 13 bases separated the two germline ends. This CDR3 has 15 residues. Germline lookup yields CDR1 MRHNA and CDR2 SNTAGT. CDR3 sequence reads: CASSARTGSSYEQYF. The CDR3 region has the DNA TGTGCCAGCAGTGCCCGGACGGGGAGCTCCTACGAGCAGTACTTC.

Only one count was recorded for this clone. V and J are TRBV13 and TRBJ2-5, with 7 positions matching TRBD1. This CDR3 region has 17 residues. Germline-derived CDR1 and CDR2 are PRHDT and FYEKMQ (reference sequence). With V trimmed by 2 bases and J by 2 bases, 11 bases remained unmatched. CDR3 sequence: CASSLNEDRVEQETQYF. In DNA, the CDR3 is TGTGCCAGCAGCTTAAATGAAGACAGGGTGGAGCAAGAGACCCAGTACTTC.

This chain uses TRBV29-1 with TRBJ1-3, with D maybe TRBD1 (6 bases). Trimming cost V 6 bases and J 0 bases, with 12 bases left between them. Per germline, CDR1 SQVTM and CDR2 ANQGSEA. The CDR3 has 14 amino acids. As DNA, the CDR3 is TGCAGCGTCACACAGGGAAGCTCTGGAAACACCATATATTTT. Translating it yields CSVTQGSSGNTIYF.

V usage is TRBV7-9 and J usage is TRBJ2-1, with D uncertain. The CDR3 has 12 amino acids. Per the germline V gene, CDR1 is SEHNR and CDR2 is FQNEAQ (reference sequence). V was trimmed by 2 bases and J by 10 bases, leaving 9 bases between them. As DNA, the CDR3 is TGTGCCAGCAGCTTATCCCCCGTAGAGCAGTTCTTC. Protein: CASSLSPVEQFF.

CDR3 coding DNA: TGCGCCAGCAGCCACGGGGGAAGTGGTGACGGCGAGCAGTACTTC. Protein sequence: CASSHGGSGDGEQYF. The V call is TRBV5-1, the J call TRBJ2-7, with D perhaps TRBD2 (6 bases). V lost 4 bases to trimming and J lost 6 bases, with 20 bases between them. Per germline, CDR1 SGHRS and CDR2 YFSETQ. The CDR3 consists of 15 residues.